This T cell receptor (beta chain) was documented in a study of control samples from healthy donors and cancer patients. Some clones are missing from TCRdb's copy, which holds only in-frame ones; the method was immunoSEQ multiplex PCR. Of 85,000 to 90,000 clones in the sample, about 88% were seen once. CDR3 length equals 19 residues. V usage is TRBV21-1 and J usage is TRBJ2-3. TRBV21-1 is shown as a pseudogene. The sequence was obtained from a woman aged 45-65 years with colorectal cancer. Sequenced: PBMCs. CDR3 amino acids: CASSKEGGFTRGRTDTQYF. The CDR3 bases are TGTGCCAGCAGCAAAGAGGGGGGATTTACACGGGGACGCACAGATACGCAGTATTTT.